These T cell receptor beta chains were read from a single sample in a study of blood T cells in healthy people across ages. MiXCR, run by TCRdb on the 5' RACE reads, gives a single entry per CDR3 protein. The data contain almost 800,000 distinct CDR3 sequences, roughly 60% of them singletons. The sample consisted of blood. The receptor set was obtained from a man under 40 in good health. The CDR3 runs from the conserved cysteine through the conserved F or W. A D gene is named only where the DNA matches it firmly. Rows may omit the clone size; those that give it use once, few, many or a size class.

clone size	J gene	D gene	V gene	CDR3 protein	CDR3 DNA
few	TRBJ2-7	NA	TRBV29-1	CSVADREAPYEQYF	TGCAGCGTTGCTGACAGGGAGGCCCCCTACGAGCAGTACTTC
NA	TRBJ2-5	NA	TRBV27	CASSQPGTGSGGTQYF	TGTGCCAGCAGTCAACCCGGCACAGGGTCCGGGGGGACCCAGTACTTC
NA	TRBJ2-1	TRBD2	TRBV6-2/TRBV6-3	CASRGNVAGPTQETQFF	TGTGCCAGCAGGGGTAATGTAGCGGGCCCGACCCAAGAGACCCAGTTCTTC
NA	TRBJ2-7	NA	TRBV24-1	CATRAVVGGLYEQYF	TGTGCCACCAGGGCAGTCGTTGGGGGGCTCTACGAGCAGTACTTC
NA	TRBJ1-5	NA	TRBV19	CASTRRTEYNQPQHF	TGTGCCAGTACACGAAGGACAGAGTACAATCAGCCCCAGCATTTT
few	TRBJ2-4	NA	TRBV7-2	CASSFNGGNIQYF	TGTGCCAGCAGCTTTAATGGTGGGAACATTCAGTACTTC
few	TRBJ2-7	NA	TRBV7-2	CASSRVSGSAAEQYF	TGTGCCAGCAGCCGTGTGTCAGGGTCCGCTGCCGAGCAGTACTTC
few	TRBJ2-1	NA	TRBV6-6	CASSYGEQFF	TGTGCCAGCAGTTATGGTGAGCAGTTCTTC
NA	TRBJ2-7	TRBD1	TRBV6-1	CASSEGQGHPYEQYF	TGTGCCAGCAGTGAAGGACAGGGACATCCCTACGAGCAGTACTTC
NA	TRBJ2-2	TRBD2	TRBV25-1	CASSRGGFTGELFF	TGTGCCAGCAGCCGGGGAGGGTTCACCGGGGAGCTGTTTTTT
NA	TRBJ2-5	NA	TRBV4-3	CASSQGCAETQYF	TGCGCCAGCAGCCAAGGGTGTGCAGAGACCCAGTACTTC
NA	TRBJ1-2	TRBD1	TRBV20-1	CSASGDSGLYGYTF	TGCAGTGCTAGTGGGGACAGCGGGCTCTATGGCTACACCTTC
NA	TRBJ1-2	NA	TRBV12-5	CASGLAGITRYTF	TGTGCTAGTGGTTTGGCAGGGATTACCCGCTACACCTTC
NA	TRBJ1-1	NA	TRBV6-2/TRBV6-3	CASSPSTSRSTEAFF	TGTGCCAGCAGTCCCAGCACAAGTCGGAGCACTGAAGCTTTCTTT
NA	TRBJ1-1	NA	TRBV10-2	CASGRLVTEAFF	TGCGCCAGCGGCAGACTTGTCACTGAAGCTTTCTTT
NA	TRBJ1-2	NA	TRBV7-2	CASSSTRGYTF	TGTGCCAGCAGCTCGACCCGGGGCTACACCTTC
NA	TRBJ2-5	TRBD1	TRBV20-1	CSATGPPQETQYF	TGCAGTGCGACAGGGCCCCCTCAAGAGACCCAGTACTTC
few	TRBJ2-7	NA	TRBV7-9	CASSPSTAHEQYF	TGTGCCAGCAGCCCAAGCACTGCCCACGAGCAGTACTTC
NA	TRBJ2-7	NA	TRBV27	CASSLGGPTYEQYF	TGTGCCAGCAGTTTAGGGGGGCCAACCTACGAGCAGTACTTC
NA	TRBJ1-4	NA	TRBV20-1	CSARRTDDEKLFF	TGCAGTGCCCGTAGGACAGACGATGAAAAACTGTTTTTT
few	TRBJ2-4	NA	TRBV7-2	CASSMDLGSNIQYF	TGTGCCAGCAGTATGGATTTAGGTTCAAACATTCAGTACTTC
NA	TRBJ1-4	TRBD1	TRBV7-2	CASSPGTARGKLFF	TGTGCCAGCAGCCCCGGGACAGCCAGGGGAAAACTGTTTTTT
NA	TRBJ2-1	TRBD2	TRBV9	CASSSTSAKEQFF	TGTGCCAGCAGCTCCACTAGCGCAAAGGAGCAGTTCTTC
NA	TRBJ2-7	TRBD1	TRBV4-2	CASSQVRTGIYEQYF	TGTGCCAGCAGCCAAGTTAGGACAGGGATCTACGAGCAGTACTTC
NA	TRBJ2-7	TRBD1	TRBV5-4	CASSQSPGQTIYEQYF	TGTGCCAGCAGCCAATCCCCGGGACAGACGATCTACGAGCAGTACTTC
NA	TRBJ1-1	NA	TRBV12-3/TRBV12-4	CASRGGTMGDTEAFF	TGTGCCAGCAGGGGTGGGACAATGGGAGACACTGAAGCTTTCTTT
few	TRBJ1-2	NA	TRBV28	CASSLRNYGYTF	TGTGCCAGCAGTTTGCGCAACTATGGCTACACCTTC